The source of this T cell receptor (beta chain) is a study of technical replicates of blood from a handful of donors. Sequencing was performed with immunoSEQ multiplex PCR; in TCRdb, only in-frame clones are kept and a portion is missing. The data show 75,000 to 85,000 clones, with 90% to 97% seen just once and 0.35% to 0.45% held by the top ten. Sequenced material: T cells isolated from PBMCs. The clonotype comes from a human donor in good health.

The CDR3 DNA sequence: TGTGCCAGCAGCCTGCGTCCGGGGAGTGGGGCCGGGGAGCTGTTTTTT. This gives the protein CASSLRPGSGAGELFF. J is TRBJ2-2 and V is TRBV9, with D possibly matching TRBD2 (5 bases). The CDR3 spans 16 residues. CDR1 is SGDLS and CDR2 is YYNGEE in the germline V gene. V was pared by 4 bases and J by 6 bases, with 19 bases between.